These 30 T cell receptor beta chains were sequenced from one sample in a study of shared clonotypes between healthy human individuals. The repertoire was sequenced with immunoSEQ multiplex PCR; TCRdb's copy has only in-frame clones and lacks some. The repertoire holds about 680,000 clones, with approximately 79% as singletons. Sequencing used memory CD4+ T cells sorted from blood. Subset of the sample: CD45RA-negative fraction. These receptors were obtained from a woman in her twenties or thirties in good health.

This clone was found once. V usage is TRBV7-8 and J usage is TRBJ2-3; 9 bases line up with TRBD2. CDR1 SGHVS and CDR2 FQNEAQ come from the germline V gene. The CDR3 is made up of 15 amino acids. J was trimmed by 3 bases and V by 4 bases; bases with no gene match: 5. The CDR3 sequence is CASSSSGISTDTQYF. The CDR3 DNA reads TGTGCCAGCAGCTCTAGCGGGATAAGTACAGATACGCAGTATTTT.

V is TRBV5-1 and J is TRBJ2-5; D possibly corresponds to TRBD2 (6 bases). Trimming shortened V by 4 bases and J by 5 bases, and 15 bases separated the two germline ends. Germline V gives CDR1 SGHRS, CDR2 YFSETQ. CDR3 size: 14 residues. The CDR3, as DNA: TGCGCCAGCAGCGGGGGGATGGGACCCGAGACCCAGTACTTC. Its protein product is CASSGGMGPETQYF.

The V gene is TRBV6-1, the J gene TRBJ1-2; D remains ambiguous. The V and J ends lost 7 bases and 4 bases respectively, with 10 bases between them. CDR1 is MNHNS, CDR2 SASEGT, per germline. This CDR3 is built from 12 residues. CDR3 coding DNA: TGTGCCAGCAATGGGGAAACCTATGGCTACACCTTC. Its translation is CASNGETYGYTF.

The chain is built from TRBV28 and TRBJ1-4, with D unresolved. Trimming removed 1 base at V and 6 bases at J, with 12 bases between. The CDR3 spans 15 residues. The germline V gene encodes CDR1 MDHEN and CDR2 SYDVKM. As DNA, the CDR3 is TGTGCCAGCAGTTTATTAAGGGTTAACCATGAAAAACTGTTTTTT. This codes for CASSLLRVNHEKLFF. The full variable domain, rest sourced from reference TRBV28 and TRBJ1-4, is DVKVTQSSRYLVKRTGEKVFLECVQDMDHENMFWYRQDPGLGLRLIYFSYDVKMKEKGDIPEGYSVSREKKERFSLILESASTNQTSMYLCASSLLRVNHEKLFFGSGTQLSVL.

As DNA, the CDR3 is TGTGCCAGCAGTGAATCAAGAGAGGCCTATGGCTACACCTTC. Its translation is CASSESREAYGYTF. The chain combines TRBV25-1 with TRBJ1-2; D not certain. Per germline, CDR1 MGHDK and CDR2 SYGVNS. This CDR3 has 14 amino acids. Trimming shortened V by 1 base and J by 4 bases, and 10 bases separated the two germline ends.

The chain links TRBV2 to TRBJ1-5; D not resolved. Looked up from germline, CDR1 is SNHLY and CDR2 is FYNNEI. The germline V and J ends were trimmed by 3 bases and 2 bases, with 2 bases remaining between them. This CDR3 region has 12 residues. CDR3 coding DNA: TGTGCCAGCAGTGACCGCAATCAGCCCCAGCATTTT. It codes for CASSDRNQPQHF. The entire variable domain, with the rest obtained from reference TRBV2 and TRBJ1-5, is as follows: EPEVTQTPSHQVTQMGQEVILRCVPISNHLYFYWYRQILGQKVEFLVSFYNNEISEKSEIFDDQFSVERPDGSNFTLKIRSTKLEDSAMYFCASSDRNQPQHFGDGTRLSIL.

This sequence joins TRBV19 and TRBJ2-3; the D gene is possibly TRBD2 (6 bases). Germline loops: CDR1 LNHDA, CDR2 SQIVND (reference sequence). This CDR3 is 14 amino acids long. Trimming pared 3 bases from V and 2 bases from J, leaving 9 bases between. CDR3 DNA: TGTGCCAGTAGTATGGGACTGTACACAGATACGCAGTATTTT. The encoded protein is CASSMGLYTDTQYF.

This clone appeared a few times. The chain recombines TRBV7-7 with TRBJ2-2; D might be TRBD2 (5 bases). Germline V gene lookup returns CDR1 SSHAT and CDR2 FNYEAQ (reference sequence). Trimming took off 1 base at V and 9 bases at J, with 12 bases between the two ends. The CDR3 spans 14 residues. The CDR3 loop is CASSLVRGSRELFF. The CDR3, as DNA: TGTGCCAGCAGCTTAGTACGGGGTAGCCGGGAGCTGTTTTTT.

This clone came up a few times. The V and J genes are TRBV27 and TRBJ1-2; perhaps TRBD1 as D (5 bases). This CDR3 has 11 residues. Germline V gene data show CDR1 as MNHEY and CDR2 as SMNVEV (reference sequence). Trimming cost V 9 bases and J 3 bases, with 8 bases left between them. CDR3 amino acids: CARRQYYGYTF. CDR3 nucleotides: TGTGCCAGGCGACAGTACTATGGCTACACCTTC.

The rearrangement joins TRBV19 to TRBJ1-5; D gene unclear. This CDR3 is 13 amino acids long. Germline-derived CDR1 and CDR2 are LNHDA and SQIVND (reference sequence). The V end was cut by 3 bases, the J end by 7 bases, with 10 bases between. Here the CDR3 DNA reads TGTGCCAGTAGTATTGGCGTCAGACAGCCCCAGCATTTT. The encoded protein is CASSIGVRQPQHF.

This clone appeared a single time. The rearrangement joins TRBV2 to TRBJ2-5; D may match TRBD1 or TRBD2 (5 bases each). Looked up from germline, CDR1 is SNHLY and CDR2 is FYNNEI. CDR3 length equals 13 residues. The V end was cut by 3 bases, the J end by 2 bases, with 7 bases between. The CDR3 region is CASSDGGQETQYF. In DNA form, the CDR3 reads TGTGCCAGCAGTGATGGGGGACAAGAGACCCAGTACTTC.

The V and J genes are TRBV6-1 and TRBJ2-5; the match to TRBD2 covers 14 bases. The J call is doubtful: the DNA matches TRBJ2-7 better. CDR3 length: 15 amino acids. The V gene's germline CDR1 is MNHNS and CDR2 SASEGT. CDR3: CASSEGTSGSNEQYF. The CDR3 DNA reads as TGTGCCAGCAGTGAGGGGACTAGCGGGAGCAACGAGCAGTACTTC.

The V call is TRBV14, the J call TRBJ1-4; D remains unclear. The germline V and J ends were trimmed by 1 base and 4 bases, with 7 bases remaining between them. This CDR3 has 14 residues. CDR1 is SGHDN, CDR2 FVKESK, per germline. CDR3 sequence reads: CASSQGRNNEKLFF. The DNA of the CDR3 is TGTGCCAGCAGCCAAGGAAGGAATAATGAAAAACTGTTTTTT.

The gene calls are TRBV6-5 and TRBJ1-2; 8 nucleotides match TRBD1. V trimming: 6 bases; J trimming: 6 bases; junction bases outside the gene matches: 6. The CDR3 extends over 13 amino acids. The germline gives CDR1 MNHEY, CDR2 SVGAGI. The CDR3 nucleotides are TGTGCCAGCAGCTACGACAGGGGAGATGGCTACACCTTC. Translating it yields CASSYDRGDGYTF.

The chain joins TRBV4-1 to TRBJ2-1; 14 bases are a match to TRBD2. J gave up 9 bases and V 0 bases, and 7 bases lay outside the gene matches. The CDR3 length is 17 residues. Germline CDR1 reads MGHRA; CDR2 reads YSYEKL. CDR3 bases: TGCGCCAGCAGCCAAGACCCGACTAGCGGGAGGGCAGGTGAGCAGTTCTTC. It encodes CASSQDPTSGRAGEQFF.

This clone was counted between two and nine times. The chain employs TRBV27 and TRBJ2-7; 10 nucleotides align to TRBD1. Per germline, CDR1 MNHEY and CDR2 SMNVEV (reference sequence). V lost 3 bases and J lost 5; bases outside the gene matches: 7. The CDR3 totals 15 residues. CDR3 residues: CASSFYGTGVDEQYF. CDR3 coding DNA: TGTGCCAGCAGTTTTTATGGGACAGGGGTCGACGAGCAGTACTTC.

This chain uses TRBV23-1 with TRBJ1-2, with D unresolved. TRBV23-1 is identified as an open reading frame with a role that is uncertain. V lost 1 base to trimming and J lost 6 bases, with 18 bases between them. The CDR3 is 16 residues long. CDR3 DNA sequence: TGCGCCAGCAGTCAATTTACGGGTTGGACCGGTCATGGCTACACCTTC. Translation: CASSQFTGWTGHGYTF.

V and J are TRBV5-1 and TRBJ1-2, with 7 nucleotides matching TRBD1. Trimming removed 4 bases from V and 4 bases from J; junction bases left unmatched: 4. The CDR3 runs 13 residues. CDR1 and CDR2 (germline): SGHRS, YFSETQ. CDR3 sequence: CASSKGQSYGYTF. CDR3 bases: TGCGCCAGCAGCAAGGGACAGAGCTATGGCTACACCTTC.

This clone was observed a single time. The CDR3 DNA follows: TGTGCCAGCAGTTCTGGCCGGGACGGCTCCTACGAGCAGTACTTC. Translated, it gives CASSSGRDGSYEQYF. The chain has TRBV28 and TRBJ2-7, with D perhaps being TRBD1 or TRBD2 (5 bases each). Trimming shortened V by 4 bases and J by 0 bases, and 13 bases separated the two germline ends. Looked up from germline, CDR1 is MDHEN and CDR2 is SYDVKM. This CDR3 is built from 15 residues. The full variable domain, rest sourced from reference TRBV28 and TRBJ2-7, is DVKVTQSSRYLVKRTGEKVFLECVQDMDHENMFWYRQDPGLGLRLIYFSYDVKMKEKGDIPEGYSVSREKKERFSLILESASTNQTSMYLCASSSGRDGSYEQYFGPGTRLTVT.

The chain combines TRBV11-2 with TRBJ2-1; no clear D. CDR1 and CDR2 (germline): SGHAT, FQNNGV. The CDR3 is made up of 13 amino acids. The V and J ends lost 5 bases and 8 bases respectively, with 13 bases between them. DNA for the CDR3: TGTGCCAGCAGCCCGTCTACCCAGGATGAGCAGTTCTTC. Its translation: CASSPSTQDEQFF.

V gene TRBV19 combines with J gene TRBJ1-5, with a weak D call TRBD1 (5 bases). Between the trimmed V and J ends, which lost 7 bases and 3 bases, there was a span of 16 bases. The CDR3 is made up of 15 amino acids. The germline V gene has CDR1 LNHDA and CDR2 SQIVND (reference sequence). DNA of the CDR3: TGTGCCAGTACAGGGCGTGCATATAACAATCAGCCCCAGCATTTT. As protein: CASTGRAYNNQPQHF.

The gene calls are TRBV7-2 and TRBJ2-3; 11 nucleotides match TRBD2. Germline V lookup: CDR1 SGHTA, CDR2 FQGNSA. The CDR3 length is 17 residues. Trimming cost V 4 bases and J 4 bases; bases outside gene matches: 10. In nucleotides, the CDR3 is TGTGCCAGCAGCTCCCGGACTAGCGGGTGGAGCGCAGATACGCAGTATTTT. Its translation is CASSSRTSGWSADTQYF.

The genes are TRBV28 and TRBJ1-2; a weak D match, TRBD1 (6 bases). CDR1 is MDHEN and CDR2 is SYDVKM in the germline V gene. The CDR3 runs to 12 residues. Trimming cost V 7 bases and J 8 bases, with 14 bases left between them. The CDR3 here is CASNIQGSGYTF. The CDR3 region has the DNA TGTGCCAGCAATATACAGGGTAGCGGCTACACCTTC.

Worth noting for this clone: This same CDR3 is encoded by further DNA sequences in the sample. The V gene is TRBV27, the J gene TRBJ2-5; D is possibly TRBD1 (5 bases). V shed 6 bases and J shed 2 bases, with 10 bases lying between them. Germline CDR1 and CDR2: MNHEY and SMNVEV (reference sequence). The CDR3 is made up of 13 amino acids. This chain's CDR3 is CASSRTRQETQYF. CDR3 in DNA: TGTGCCAGCAGCCGGACAAGACAAGAGACCCAGTACTTC.

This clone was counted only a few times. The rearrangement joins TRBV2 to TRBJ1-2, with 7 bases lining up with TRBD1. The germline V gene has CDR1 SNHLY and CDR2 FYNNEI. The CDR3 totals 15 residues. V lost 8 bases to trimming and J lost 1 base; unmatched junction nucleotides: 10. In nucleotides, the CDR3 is TGTGCCAGCCGGTTCCCCGGGACAGATAACTATGGCTACACCTTC. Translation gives CASRFPGTDNYGYTF.

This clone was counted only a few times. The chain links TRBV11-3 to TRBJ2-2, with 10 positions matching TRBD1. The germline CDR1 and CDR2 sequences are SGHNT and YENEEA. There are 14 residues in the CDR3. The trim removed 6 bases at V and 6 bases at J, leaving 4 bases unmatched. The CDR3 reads CASRRQGAAGELFF. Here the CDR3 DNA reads TGTGCCAGCAGGAGACAGGGGGCAGCCGGGGAGCTGTTTTTT.

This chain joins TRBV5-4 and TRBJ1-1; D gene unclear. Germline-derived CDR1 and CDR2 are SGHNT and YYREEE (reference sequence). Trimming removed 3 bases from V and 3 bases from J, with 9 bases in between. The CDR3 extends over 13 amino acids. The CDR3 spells CASSSGVDTEAFF. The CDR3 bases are TGTGCCAGCAGCTCCGGGGTCGACACTGAAGCTTTCTTT.

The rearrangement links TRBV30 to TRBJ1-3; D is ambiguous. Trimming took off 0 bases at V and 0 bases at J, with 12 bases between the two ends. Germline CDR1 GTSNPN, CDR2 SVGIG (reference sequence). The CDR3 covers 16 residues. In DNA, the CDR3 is TGTGCCTGGAGTGTGGGCGGTCAGTCCTCTGGAAACACCATATATTTT. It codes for CAWSVGGQSSGNTIYF.

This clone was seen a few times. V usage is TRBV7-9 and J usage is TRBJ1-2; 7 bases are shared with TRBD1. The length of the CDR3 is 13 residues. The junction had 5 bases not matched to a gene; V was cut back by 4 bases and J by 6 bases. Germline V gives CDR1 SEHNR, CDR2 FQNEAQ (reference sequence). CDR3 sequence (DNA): TGTGCCAGCAGCTCAGACAGGGTCGATGGCTACACCTTC. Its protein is CASSSDRVDGYTF.

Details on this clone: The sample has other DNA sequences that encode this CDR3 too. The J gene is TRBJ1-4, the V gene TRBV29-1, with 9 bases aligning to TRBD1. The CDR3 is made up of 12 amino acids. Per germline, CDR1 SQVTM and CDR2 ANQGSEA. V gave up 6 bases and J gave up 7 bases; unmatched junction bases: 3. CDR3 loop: CSVQGAGEKLFF. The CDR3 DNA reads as TGCAGCGTACAGGGGGCAGGTGAAAAACTGTTTTTT. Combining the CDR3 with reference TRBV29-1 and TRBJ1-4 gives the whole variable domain SAVISQKPSRDICQRGTSLTIQCQVDSQVTMMFWYRQQPGQSLTLIATANQGSEATYESGFVIDKFPISRPNLTFSTLTVSNMSPEDSSIYLCSVQGAGEKLFFGSGTQLSVL.